These 9 T cell receptor beta chains share one sample of origin, sequenced in a study of blood T cell repertoires in COVID-19 (dated by TCRdb to 2020 to 2022). Libraries were built with the immunoSEQ multiplex PCR assay. TCRdb limited this immuneACCESS table to in-frame rearrangements with V and J called. A share of clones is missing; checked studies link under half to unresolved V genes, and the rest is unexplained. The sample table holds 100,000 to 150,000 clones, of which over 75% were seen once. About 2% of the sample is taken by the ten largest. What was sequenced was peripheral blood. The receptors were gathered from a man aged 65 to 79 with active COVID-19.

The rearrangement links TRBV28 to TRBJ2-1, with a tentative D call TRBD1 (6 bases). CDR3 size: 13 residues. Germline V gene lookup returns CDR1 MDHEN and CDR2 SYDVKM. Trimming pared 2 bases from V and 11 bases from J, leaving 13 bases between. CDR3 bases: TGTGCCAGCAGTTTAAGAGGCAGGGGCAAGCAGTTCTTC. This codes for CASSLRGRGKQFF. Full variable domain (remainder filled in from reference TRBV28 and TRBJ2-1): DVKVTQSSRYLVKRTGEKVFLECVQDMDHENMFWYRQDPGLGLRLIYFSYDVKMKEKGDIPEGYSVSREKKERFSLILESASTNQTSMYLCASSLRGRGKQFFGPGTRLTVL.

This chain joins TRBV6-5 and TRBJ1-2; D is possibly TRBD1 (6 bases). Trimming left V 6 bases short and J 6 bases short, with 11 bases between. CDR3 length: 12 amino acids. Looked up from germline, CDR1 is MNHEY and CDR2 is SVGAGI. The CDR3, as DNA: TGTGCCAGCAGCCTGGACAGAAATGGCTACACCTTC. Amino acids: CASSLDRNGYTF.

The rearrangement joins TRBV5-1 to TRBJ2-5; 12 bases fit TRBD2. This CDR3 region has 15 residues. Germline V gene sequence: CDR1 SGHRS, CDR2 YFSETQ. Trimming cost V 1 base and J 8 bases; bases outside gene matches: 6. Here the CDR3 DNA reads TGCGCCAGCAGCTTGAGGGGACTAGCGGGTTCCACCCAGTACTTC. It specifies CASSLRGLAGSTQYF.

V and J are TRBV7-9 and TRBJ2-2; D may be TRBD2 (5 bases). Deletions cut 6 bases from V and 2 bases from J, with 13 bases between. The length of the CDR3 is 15 residues. Germline loops: CDR1 SEHNR, CDR2 FQNEAQ (reference sequence). The CDR3 sequence is CASSGRRVNTGELFF. CDR3 sequence (DNA): TGTGCCAGCAGTGGAAGGCGGGTTAACACCGGGGAGCTGTTTTTT.

Points on this clone: Additional DNA sequences in this sample encode the identical CDR3. The rearrangement joins TRBV7-9 to TRBJ1-1, with D perhaps TRBD1 (5 bases). CDR1 and CDR2 from the germline V gene are SEHNR and FQNEAQ (reference sequence). Trimming removed 6 bases from V and 0 bases from J, with 8 bases in between. CDR3 size: 13 residues. CDR3 coding DNA: TGTGCCAGCAGTCAAGGGGTGAACACTGAAGCTTTCTTT. It is translated as CASSQGVNTEAFF.

V usage is TRBV28 and J usage is TRBJ1-5; D gene unclear. Looked up from germline, CDR1 is MDHEN and CDR2 is SYDVKM. This CDR3 spans 15 amino acids. Deletions cut 6 bases from V and 1 base from J, with 13 bases between. The CDR3: CASSLTGTSNQPQHF. In DNA form, the CDR3 reads TGTGCCAGCAGCTTAACGGGAACCAGCAATCAGCCCCAGCATTTT. The full variable domain, rest sourced from reference TRBV28 and TRBJ1-5, is DVKVTQSSRYLVKRTGEKVFLECVQDMDHENMFWYRQDPGLGLRLIYFSYDVKMKEKGDIPEGYSVSREKKERFSLILESASTNQTSMYLCASSLTGTSNQPQHFGDGTRLSIL.

V is TRBV5-4 and J is TRBJ1-1; no definite D call. CDR3 length: 13 amino acids. Germline assignment: CDR1 SGHNT and CDR2 YYREEE (reference sequence). With 4 bases removed from V and 6 bases from J, the gap between germline ends came to 13 bases. The CDR3 loop reads CASSPREGPEAFF. The CDR3 nucleotides are TGTGCCAGCAGCCCCCGCGAGGGCCCTGAAGCTTTCTTT.

CDR3 in DNA: TGTGCCAGCTCACCAGCCCCTCGGGGGGATCATGGCTACACCTTC. Translation gives CASSPAPRGDHGYTF. The V call is TRBV18, the J call TRBJ1-2, with D perhaps matching TRBD1 (5 bases). CDR1 KGHSH and CDR2 LQKENI come from the germline V gene. V lost 2 bases, J lost 6 bases, and 16 bases lay in between. The CDR3 is 15 amino acids.

The chain links TRBV28 to TRBJ2-5; 7 bases align to TRBD1. This CDR3 contains 15 residues. Germline assignment: CDR1 MDHEN and CDR2 SYDVKM. V shed 5 bases, J shed 2 bases, and the junction held 8 bases outside the gene matches. CDR3 residues: CASSLPGTAQETQYF. In DNA, the CDR3 is TGTGCCAGCAGTCTTCCCGGGACAGCGCAAGAGACCCAGTACTTC.